The present T cell receptor (beta chain) was sequenced within a study of shared clonotypes between healthy human individuals. The study's findings and limits: Sequencing depth was expected to affect clonotype sharing among donors. Shared across a few donors were about 4.6% of the naive CD4 clonotypes.

Division of CD4+ cells produced a CD45RA+ naive subset and a CD45RA-negative memory subset. Here immunoSEQ multiplex PCR was the method, and the copy in TCRdb shows in-frame clones only, minus some. The sample lists about 1 million clones, around 74% occurring once. Germline lookup yields CDR1 MGHRA and CDR2 YSYEKL. The CDR3 is made up of 16 amino acids. The V end was cut by 3 bases, the J end by 0 bases, with 11 bases between. As to this clone: Its target is not known.

The sample consisted of memory CD4+ T cells sorted from blood. Described subset: CD45RA-negative fraction. This TCR came from a man between 18 and 35 years old in good health. The chain couples TRBV4-1 to TRBJ1-4, with D possibly being TRBD1 (5 bases). CDR3 nucleotide sequence: TGCGCCAGCAGCCATCTCGGGGGTGCAACTAATGAAAAACTGTTTTTT. The encoded protein is CASSHLGGATNEKLFF.